Sequencing of this T cell receptor beta chain was carried out in a study of cytomegalovirus exposure and HLA in healthy donors. Study-wide findings and caveats: Reported findings show TCR beta sequences accurately forecast HLA-A and HLA-B alleles in most subjects.

Healthy bone marrow donors formed the donor group. This CDR3 region has 15 residues. Germline assignment: CDR1 WNHNN and CDR2 SYGVQD (reference sequence). With V trimmed by 2 bases and J by 1 base, 1 base remained unmatched. In its sample, this clone was seen a few times. The antigen is undetermined. PCR used 60 Vbeta primers and 13 Jbeta primers. The repertoire was sequenced with immunoSEQ multiplex PCR; TCRdb's copy has only in-frame clones and lacks some. In the table there are around 140,000 clones, about 79% of which are singletons. The receptor comes from a female donor in good health and CMV-seropositive. The sequencing sample was made of PBMCs. The V and J genes are TRBV10-1 and TRBJ2-1; 8 nucleotides line up with TRBD2. Here the CDR3 reads CASSESGGSYNEQFF. The CDR3 DNA is TGCGCCAGCAGTGAGAGCGGGGGTTCCTACAATGAGCAGTTCTTC.